This is a list of T cell receptor beta chains from one sample in a study of blood T cell repertoires in COVID-19. The table came from immunoSEQ multiplex PCR; TCRdb's copy has only in-frame clones and leaves some out. Among around 270,000 clones listed, around 86% were seen once. What was sequenced was peripheral blood. The receptors derive from a woman aged 60-75 years with COVID-19, enrolled during active disease. The CDR3 runs from the conserved cysteine through the conserved F or W. A D gene is named only where the DNA matches it firmly. A clone size is listed for some rows: how often the clone was seen (once, few, many), or a class if it is expanded.

d_call clone_size j_call v_call cdr3_aa cdr3_nt
TRBD1 - TRBJ1-1 TRBV10-3 CAISESNRGRTVNTEAFF TGTGCCATCAGTGAGTCCAACAGGGGGCGAACGGTGAACACTGAAGCTTTCTTT
TRBD1 - TRBJ2-5 TRBV28 CASSTQQGAWETQYF TGTGCCAGCAGCACCCAACAGGGGGCTTGGGAGACCCAGTACTTC
TRBD1 once TRBJ1-1 TRBV10-2 CASRGQIMNTEAFF TGCGCCAGCAGGGGACAGATCATGAACACTGAAGCTTTCTTT
TRBD2 - TRBJ2-1 TRBV2 CASDGGGPRGEQFF TGTGCCAGCGATGGGGGAGGGCCGAGAGGTGAGCAGTTCTTC
- - TRBJ1-4 TRBV19 CASSRAGEYNEKLFF TGTGCCAGTAGTAGGGCCGGGGAGTATAATGAAAAACTGTTTTTT
- - TRBJ2-6 TRBV12-1 CASSLRTGLRSGANVLTF TGTGCCAGCAGCTTGCGGACAGGTTTGCGCTCTGGGGCCAACGTCCTGACTTTC
TRBD2 once TRBJ2-2 TRBV5-1 CASSLMSGSDTGELFF TGCGCCAGCAGCTTGATGAGCGGGAGCGACACCGGGGAGCTGTTTTTT
TRBD2 - TRBJ2-2 TRBV7-9 CASSPIAGATGELFF TGTGCCAGCAGCCCAATAGCGGGAGCCACCGGGGAGCTGTTTTTT
- - TRBJ1-1 TRBV3-1/TRBV3-2 CASSLGGDTYMNTEAFF TGTGCCAGCAGCCTGGGGGGGGACACCTACATGAACACTGAAGCTTTCTTT
- few TRBJ2-7 TRBV10-3 CAISELGQGFTYEQYF TGTGCCATCAGTGAATTGGGGCAGGGGTTTACCTACGAGCAGTACTTC
TRBD1 - TRBJ1-5 TRBV7-9 CASSWGQHQPQHF TGTGCCAGCAGCTGGGGACAGCACCAGCCCCAGCATTTT
TRBD1 - TRBJ2-7 TRBV6-5 CAIKHTGDPHEQYF TGTGCCATCAAGCATACAGGGGATCCCCACGAGCAGTACTTC
TRBD1 once TRBJ2-7 TRBV10-3 CAISELGTGGGEQYF TGTGCCATCAGTGAGTTGGGGACAGGGGGCGGCGAGCAGTACTTC
- - TRBJ2-4 TRBV30 CAWNRGQSQNIQYF TGTGCCTGGAATCGAGGACAGTCCCAAAACATTCAGTACTTC
TRBD1 once TRBJ1-6 TRBV19 CASSASGTGNSPLHF TGTGCCAGTAGTGCCTCGGGGACAGGGAATTCACCCCTCCACTTT
TRBD1 - TRBJ1-4 TRBV13 CASSLRAAGGEKLFF TGTGCCAGCAGCTTAAGGGCAGCAGGGGGTGAAAAACTGTTTTTT
- few TRBJ1-2 TRBV7-2 CASSLSAQIFGYTF TGTGCCAGCAGCTTAAGTGCACAGATTTTTGGCTACACCTTC
TRBD1 - TRBJ2-4 TRBV18 CASSPGQRDIQYF TGTGCCAGCTCACCGGGACAGAGGGACATTCAGTACTTC
- - TRBJ1-2 TRBV6-5 CASSSGLLGYTF TGTGCCAGCAGTTCAGGGCTCCTTGGCTACACCTTC
TRBD1 - TRBJ1-2 TRBV5-6 CASTKTGGNYGYTF TGTGCCAGCACCAAGACAGGGGGCAACTATGGCTACACCTTC
TRBD1 - TRBJ1-1 TRBV6-5 CASSPGTENTEAFF TGTGCCAGCAGCCCCGGGACAGAGAACACTGAAGCTTTCTTT
TRBD1 - TRBJ1-5 TRBV7-2 CASRKTTGDFNQPQHF TGTGCCAGCAGGAAAACGACAGGGGATTTCAATCAGCCCCAGCATTTT
- few TRBJ1-2 TRBV28 CASVKNYGYTF TGTGCCAGCGTCAAAAACTATGGCTACACCTTC
- - TRBJ1-2 TRBV20-1 CSALVGYTF TGCAGTGCCTTAGTGGGCTACACCTTC
- - TRBJ1-5 TRBV6-4 CASSQGRYLQGNRDQPQHF TGTGCCAGCAGTCAAGGACGCTATCTTCAGGGTAACAGGGATCAGCCCCAGCATTTT
TRBD1 - TRBJ2-7 TRBV6-5 CASRIPGQGANEQYF TGTGCCAGCAGAATTCCGGGACAGGGGGCCAACGAGCAGTACTTC
TRBD2 - TRBJ2-1 TRBV2 CASSGRVAGYNEQFF TGTGCCAGCAGTGGTAGAGTAGCGGGCTACAATGAGCAGTTCTTC
TRBD1 - TRBJ2-2 TRBV5-4 CASSPERGRTGELFF TGTGCCAGCAGCCCCGAAAGGGGGCGTACCGGGGAGCTGTTTTTT
TRBD1 - TRBJ1-1 TRBV6-6 CASSPRDRGYQNTEAFF TGTGCCAGCAGTCCCCGGGACAGGGGGTACCAGAACACTGAAGCTTTCTTT
TRBD1 once TRBJ1-1 TRBV30 CAWSEWGQGIEAFF TGTGCCTGGAGTGAGTGGGGACAGGGAATTGAAGCTTTCTTT
TRBD1 - TRBJ1-2 TRBV28 CASSLDRGPYGYTF TGTGCCAGCAGTTTAGACAGGGGACCGTATGGCTACACCTTC
- - TRBJ1-5 TRBV11-1 CASSLGGHQPQHF TGTGCCAGCAGCTTAGGTGGGCACCAGCCCCAGCATTTT
- - TRBJ1-1 TRBV30 CAWSPGTLNTEAFF TGTGCCTGGAGCCCCGGGACACTGAACACTGAAGCTTTCTTT
- - TRBJ1-4 TRBV3-1/TRBV3-2 CASSRAGVQRGEKLFF TGTGCCAGCAGCCGGGCGGGTGTGCAGAGAGGTGAAAAACTGTTTTTT
TRBD2 - TRBJ2-2 TRBV7-2 CASSLRPTSGGNTGELFF TGTGCCAGCAGCTTACGACCAACTAGCGGGGGGAACACCGGGGAGCTGTTTTTT
TRBD1 - TRBJ2-7 TRBV7-8 CASSLLPDRGTDPYEQYF TGTGCCAGCAGCCTACTACCGGACCGAGGGACAGATCCCTACGAGCAGTACTTC
TRBD1 - TRBJ2-7 TRBV5-1 CASSGGTGGIYEQYF TGCGCCAGCAGCGGAGGGACAGGCGGGATTTACGAGCAGTACTTC
- - TRBJ1-1 TRBV6-4 CASSDPGDPWEAEAFF TGTGCCAGCAGTGACCCCGGGGACCCATGGGAGGCTGAAGCTTTCTTT
TRBD2 few TRBJ2-1 TRBV7-6 CASSLGNSGRGSSEQFF TGTGCCAGCAGCTTAGGGAATAGCGGGAGAGGGTCGAGTGAGCAGTTCTTC
- - TRBJ1-1 TRBV12-3/TRBV12-4 CASSIRGYTEAFF TGTGCCAGCAGTATCAGGGGATACACTGAAGCTTTCTTT
TRBD2 - TRBJ2-1 TRBV9 CASSVGTSGREQFF TGTGCCAGCAGCGTAGGGACTAGCGGGAGGGAGCAGTTCTTC
TRBD1 - TRBJ1-5 TRBV30 CAWNRGQQGNQPQHF TGTGCCTGGAACAGGGGCCAGCAAGGCAATCAGCCCCAGCATTTT
TRBD1 - TRBJ2-1 TRBV5-4 CASSSGGQGNNEQFF TGTGCCAGCAGCTCCGGGGGACAGGGGAACAATGAGCAGTTCTTC
TRBD2 - TRBJ2-2 TRBV5-1 CASSRNPSGRVNTGELFF TGCGCCAGCAGCAGGAACCCTAGCGGAAGAGTAAACACCGGGGAGCTGTTTTTT
TRBD2 - TRBJ2-1 TRBV4-2 CASSQDLAGDQFF TGTGCCAGCAGCCAAGATCTGGCGGGAGATCAGTTCTTC
TRBD2 - TRBJ2-1 TRBV7-9 CASSLVSSGRRGEQFF TGTGCCAGCAGCTTAGTGTCTAGCGGGAGAAGAGGCGAGCAGTTCTTC
- - TRBJ2-7 TRBV6-5 CASSYSITGFYEQYF TGTGCCAGCAGTTACTCGATCACAGGGTTTTACGAGCAGTACTTC
TRBD2 - TRBJ2-7 TRBV11-1 CASSVGTSGSFDEQYF TGTGCCAGCAGCGTCGGGACTAGCGGGAGTTTTGACGAGCAGTACTTC
TRBD1 - TRBJ1-1 TRBV19 CASYRDRNTEAFF TGTGCCAGTTACCGGGACAGGAACACTGAAGCTTTCTTT
- - TRBJ1-1 TRBV7-9 CASSFGGDTNTEAFF TGTGCCAGCAGCTTCGGAGGGGATACGAACACTGAAGCTTTCTTT